What follows is one TCR beta chain and its context. The record originates from a study of T cell clones after liver transplantation. Some clones are missing from TCRdb's copy, which holds only in-frame ones; the method was immunoSEQ multiplex PCR. In the table there are around 110,000 clones, 90% of which are singletons. Germline loops: CDR1 KGHSH, CDR2 LQKENI. CDR3 length: 17 amino acids. V lost 2 bases and J lost 3; bases outside the gene matches: 3. This TCR was recovered from a human patient who received a liver transplant. Some T cells may have come from the graft donor. Sequenced here: CD4+ T cells from blood, sampled 12 months after liver transplant. The chain has TRBV18 and TRBJ2-5, with TRBD2 matching 16 bases. DNA for the CDR3: TGTGCCAGCTCACCAGCCGGGACTAGCGGGAGGGAAGAGACCCAGTACTTC. This encodes CASSPAGTSGREETQYF. Filled out from reference TRBV18 and TRBJ2-5, the complete variable domain reads NAGVMQNPRHLVRRRGQEARLRCSPMKGHSHVYWYRQLPEEGLKFMVYLQKENIIDESGMPKERFSAEFPKEGPSILRIQQVVRGDSAAYFCASSPAGTSGREETQYFGPGTRLLVL.